This paragraph covers one TCR beta chain sequence. Germline V lookup: CDR1 WNHNN, CDR2 SYGVQD (reference sequence). Trimming at V came to 2 bases and at J to 8 bases, leaving 10 bases not matched to a gene. The CDR3 runs to 17 residues. The sample originates from a study of blood T cell repertoires in COVID-19. About the study: T cells, B-cell-depleted T cells, or PBMCs supplied cDNA or gDNA.

Per the authors' pipeline: Estimation of nucleated cell counts was performed using reference gene primer amplification. Only in-frame clones appear in the TCRdb table, and some are missing; sequencing was by immunoSEQ multiplex PCR. Clonal size and the V and J genes are those of that table, whereas D and trimming came from the DNA. The data hold roughly 100,000 clones, with about 90% observed a single time. The sequenced sample consisted of peripheral blood. The sequence came from a human donor in a cohort sampled during active COVID-19. The rearrangement links TRBV10-1 to TRBJ2-1; the match to TRBD2 covers 12 bases. The CDR3 DNA is TGCGCCAGCAGTGAGAGCCTAGCGGGAGGGCCAGGGGATGAGCAGTTCTTC. This codes for CASSESLAGGPGDEQFF.